The 11 T cell receptor beta chains reported below all come from one sample, sequenced in a study of OX40 agonist ivuxolimab in advanced cancers. Sequencing used immunoSEQ multiplex PCR; TCRdb keeps in-frame clones, though not all of them. The sample includes 65,000 to 75,000 clones, approximately 90% of them seen just once. The sequences come from CD4+ or CD8+ T cells sorted from blood, collected in a trial of the OX40 agonist ivuxolimab. All receptors derive from an adult with an advanced solid tumor such as melanoma, head and neck, liver or kidney cancer.

The chain combines TRBV5-6 with TRBJ2-4; no clear D gene. The ends were cut back, 2 bases at V and 1 base at J, with 4 bases in the middle. Germline CDR1 reads SGHDT; CDR2 reads YYEEEE. CDR3 size: 13 residues. The CDR3 sequence is CASSFPAKNIQYF. Written as DNA, the CDR3 is TGTGCCAGCAGCTTTCCGGCCAAAAACATTCAGTACTTC.

The chain joins TRBV6-5 to TRBJ2-1; TRBD2 might be the D (7 bases). The CDR3 is 15 residues long. The germline V gene has CDR1 MNHEY and CDR2 SVGAGI. Trimming shortened V by 2 bases and J by 5 bases, and 13 bases separated the two germline ends. In DNA form, the CDR3 reads TGTGCCAGCAGTTACACGGGGGGCGGTAACAATGAGCAGTTCTTC. Protein: CASSYTGGGNNEQFF.

The rearrangement links TRBV11-2 to TRBJ2-2; TRBD1 or TRBD2 may be the D gene (5 bases each). The CDR3 has 16 amino acids. Germline-derived CDR1 and CDR2 are SGHAT and FQNNGV. V was cut by 4 bases and J by 0 bases, with 12 bases left in between. The CDR3 bases are TGTGCCAGCAGCTACGGGGCGTTCGCGAACACCGGGGAGCTGTTTTTT. It encodes CASSYGAFANTGELFF. Looking up the rest from reference TRBV11-2 and TRBJ2-2 gives the full variable domain: EAGVAQSPRYKIIEKRQSVAFWCNPISGHATLYWYQQILGQGPKLLIQFQNNGVVDDSQLPKDRFSAERLKGVDSTLKIQPAKLEDSAVYLCASSYGAFANTGELFFGEGSRLTVL.

The genes are TRBV5-1 and TRBJ1-1; 9 bases line up with TRBD1. Germline values: CDR1 SGHRS, CDR2 YFSETQ. V shed 2 bases, J shed 6 bases, and the junction held 8 bases outside the gene matches. The CDR3 is made up of 15 amino acids. This CDR3 is CASSFADRGRPEAFF. CDR3 nucleotide sequence: TGCGCCAGCAGCTTTGCCGACAGGGGGAGACCTGAAGCTTTCTTT.

The chain recombines TRBV6-4 with TRBJ1-4, with D perhaps matching TRBD1 (5 bases). The V end was cut by 6 bases, the J end by 4 bases, with 12 bases between. Germline loops: CDR1 MRHNA, CDR2 SNTAGT. This CDR3 has 14 residues. The CDR3 bases are TGTGCCAGCAGATTCGGGACGGTTAATGAAAAACTGTTTTTT. The encoded protein is CASRFGTVNEKLFF.

A few counts support this clone. The chain links TRBV30 to TRBJ2-5; no clear D. The CDR3 totals 12 residues. CDR1 and CDR2 (germline): GTSNPN, SVGIG (reference sequence). Deletions cut 0 bases from V and 1 base from J, with 3 bases between. CDR3 region: CAWSVGQETQYF. CDR3 nucleotides: TGTGCCTGGAGTGTCGGCCAAGAGACCCAGTACTTC.

The chain links TRBV5-4 to TRBJ1-1; D is perhaps TRBD1 (5 bases). There are 12 residues in the CDR3. Germline V lookup: CDR1 SGHNT, CDR2 YYREEE (reference sequence). V was shortened by 7 bases and J by 5 bases, with 12 bases between the two germline ends. CDR3 residues: CASAAGKTEAFF. CDR3 sequence (DNA): TGTGCCAGCGCGGCAGGGAAGACTGAAGCTTTCTTT.

Here the CDR3 reads CASTGTGARRDTQYF. The DNA for the CDR3 is TGTGCCAGCACAGGAACGGGGGCCAGAAGAGATACGCAGTATTTT. This rearrangement joins TRBV6-1 to TRBJ2-3; D could derive from TRBD1 or TRBD2 (6 bases each). The CDR3 is made up of 15 amino acids. Trimming took off 7 bases at V and 5 bases at J, with 19 bases between the two ends. Germline lookup yields CDR1 MNHNS and CDR2 SASEGT.

The chain carries TRBV5-5 and TRBJ1-5; TRBD1 might be the D (6 bases). Germline V gene sequence: CDR1 SGHKS, CDR2 YYEKEE (reference sequence). CDR3 size: 16 residues. Trimming took off 0 bases at V and 6 bases at J, with 16 bases between the two ends. CDR3 sequence (DNA): TGTGCCAGCAGCTTGGAGTCCGCAGGGGTAGGTCAGCCCCAGCATTTT. Its protein is CASSLESAGVGQPQHF. Full variable domain (remainder filled in from reference TRBV5-5 and TRBJ1-5): DAGVTQSPTHLIKTRGQQVTLRCSPISGHKSVSWYQQVLGQGPQFIFQYYEKEERGRGNFPDRFSARQFPNYSSELNVNALLLGDSALYLCASSLESAGVGQPQHFGDGTRLSIL.

The V call is TRBV19, the J call TRBJ1-2, with 7 bases that match TRBD1. Germline V gives CDR1 LNHDA, CDR2 SQIVND (reference sequence). The CDR3 runs 13 residues. Unmatched junction bases numbered 4, after V lost 5 bases and J lost 4 bases. The CDR3 sequence: CASSPRDSYGYTF. Here the CDR3 DNA reads TGTGCCAGTAGTCCTCGGGACAGCTATGGCTACACCTTC.

V usage is TRBV6-4 and J usage is TRBJ1-1; D is ambiguous. The length of the CDR3 is 12 residues. V lost 0 bases, J lost 7 bases, and 6 bases lay in between. Germline CDR1 and CDR2: MRHNA and SNTAGT. The CDR3 DNA sequence: TGTGCCAGCAGTGACTCAGGGTTTGAAGCTTTCTTT. It specifies CASSDSGFEAFF.